Listed below are T cell receptor beta chains from one sample, sequenced in a study of cytomegalovirus exposure and HLA in healthy donors. TCRdb's copy holds only in-frame clones and misses some; the assay was immunoSEQ multiplex PCR. The sample shows roughly 160,000 clones, approximately 78% of them seen only once. Specimen: PBMCs. The receptors here all came from a woman in her 30s in good health and CMV-seropositive. Each CDR3 is given with its conserved first and last residue. The D gene is left open where the match is weak. Some rows mark clone size as missing; the rest say once, few, many or name a class of expanded clone.

j_gene	abundance	d_gene	v_gene	CDR3aa	CDR3nt
TRBJ2-7	once	TRBD1	TRBV2	CASTPISTGGDLYEQYF	TGTGCCAGCACACCAATTTCGACAGGGGGGGATCTTTACGAGCAGTACTTC
TRBJ2-5	-	TRBD2	TRBV5-4	CASSDRKGLAGSETQYF	TGTGCCAGCAGCGACCGAAAGGGACTAGCGGGGAGTGAGACCCAGTACTTC
TRBJ1-1	few	-	TRBV30	CAWRRGNTEAFF	TGTGCCTGGAGACGGGGAAACACTGAAGCTTTCTTT
TRBJ2-5	-	-	TRBV30	CAWTGEAFGTQYF	TGTGCCTGGACGGGGGAGGCCTTTGGGACCCAGTACTTC
TRBJ1-4	-	-	TRBV7-2	CASSKLGEKLFF	TGTGCCAGCAGCAAGTTGGGCGAAAAACTGTTTTTT
TRBJ1-6	-	-	TRBV5-4	CASSLGPGETNSPLHF	TGTGCCAGCAGCTTGGGACCAGGGGAGACGAATTCACCCCTCCACTTT
TRBJ2-3	-	-	TRBV7-2	CASSLAGADTQYF	TGTGCCAGCAGCTTAGCAGGGGCAGATACGCAGTATTTT
TRBJ2-7	once	TRBD2	TRBV13	CASSWGLADFYEQYF	TGTGCCAGCAGCTGGGGACTAGCGGACTTCTACGAGCAGTACTTC
TRBJ2-5	-	TRBD2	TRBV27	CASSLFGSGGPGETQYF	TGTGCCAGCAGTTTATTCGGATCGGGGGGGCCAGGAGAGACCCAGTACTTC
TRBJ2-2	-	-	TRBV27	CASSPRRANTGELFF	TGTGCCAGCAGTCCCCGGAGGGCGAACACCGGGGAGCTGTTTTTT
TRBJ1-3	-	TRBD1	TRBV29-1	CSVSDRAGNTIYF	TGCAGCGTTTCTGACAGGGCAGGAAACACCATATATTTT
TRBJ1-6	-	TRBD1	TRBV2	CASSEGTGGFSPLHF	TGTGCCAGCAGTGAAGGGACAGGGGGCTTTTCACCCCTCCACTTT
TRBJ1-4	-	TRBD1	TRBV9	CASSVGTGANEKLFF	TGTGCCAGCAGCGTAGGGACAGGGGCTAATGAAAAACTGTTTTTT
TRBJ1-5	-	-	TRBV28	CASSLSPQLNQPQHF	TGTGCCAGCAGTTTATCCCCACAGCTCAATCAGCCCCAGCATTTT
TRBJ2-3	-	-	TRBV9	CASSVFGGTDTQYF	TGTGCCAGCAGCGTTTTCGGGGGCACAGATACGCAGTATTTT
TRBJ1-4	once	-	TRBV11-2	CASSAGLLFGGEKLFF	TGTGCCAGCAGCGCCGGGCTTCTCTTTGGCGGGGAAAAACTGTTTTTT
TRBJ1-2	-	TRBD1	TRBV6-5	CASSYWTGGPYGYTF	TGTGCCAGCAGTTACTGGACAGGAGGTCCCTATGGCTACACCTTC
TRBJ2-3	-	-	TRBV5-1	CASSLPQSTDTQYF	TGCGCCAGCAGCTTACCACAGAGCACAGATACGCAGTATTTT
TRBJ1-4	-	TRBD1	TRBV5-1	CASSLAGQGVEKLFF	TGCGCCAGCAGCTTGGCGGGACAGGGAGTTGAAAAACTGTTTTTT
TRBJ1-3	-	-	TRBV28	CASSTSTYSSGNTIYF	TGTGCCAGCAGTACCTCGACGTACAGCTCTGGAAACACCATATATTTT
TRBJ1-2	-	-	TRBV6-5	CASSPQGGGGYTF	TGTGCCAGCAGTCCACAGGGTGGGGGTGGCTACACCTTC
TRBJ2-7	few	-	TRBV27	CASSRVIRQGLSEEQYF	TGTGCCAGCAGTCGCGTTATTAGACAGGGACTTTCAGAAGAGCAGTACTTC
TRBJ2-1	-	TRBD1	TRBV4-3	CASSRQGGHEQFF	TGCGCCAGCAGTCGACAGGGTGGGCATGAGCAGTTCTTC
TRBJ1-2	-	-	TRBV9	CASSVDPGIGYTF	TGTGCCAGCAGCGTAGATCCAGGGATAGGCTACACCTTC
TRBJ2-5	-	-	TRBV7-2	CASSTSWETQYF	TGTGCCAGCAGCACATCTTGGGAGACCCAGTACTTC
TRBJ1-2	-	TRBD1	TRBV7-9	CASSFYTGGSDGYTF	TGTGCCAGCAGCTTCTACACAGGGGGCAGCGATGGCTACACCTTC
TRBJ2-7	-	-	TRBV28	CASSAGGVSAYEQYF	TGTGCCAGCAGTGCCGGCGGGGTTAGCGCCTACGAGCAGTACTTC
TRBJ2-7	-	TRBD1	TRBV2	CASSRTGRSEQYF	TGTGCCAGCAGTAGGACAGGGCGATCCGAGCAGTACTTC
TRBJ1-6	-	-	TRBV13	CASSFPYSPLHF	TGTGCCAGCAGCTTTCCCTATTCACCCCTCCACTTT
TRBJ2-2	-	-	TRBV7-2	CASSFGRVANTGELFF	TGTGCCAGCAGCTTTGGCAGGGTGGCTAACACCGGGGAGCTGTTTTTT
TRBJ1-1	-	-	TRBV10-2	CASNSQANTEAFF	TGCGCCAGCAATTCACAGGCGAACACTGAAGCTTTCTTT
TRBJ1-1	-	TRBD1	TRBV4-1	CASSQGAFDGQGRGAFF	TGCGCCAGCAGCCAAGGCGCATTCGACGGACAGGGAAGGGGAGCTTTCTTT
TRBJ2-3	once	TRBD2	TRBV7-8	CASSLLSSGALILSTDTQYF	TGTGCCAGCAGCTTACTGTCTAGCGGGGCTCTAATCCTTAGCACAGATACGCAGTATTTT
TRBJ1-4	few	-	TRBV5-4	CASSLMDRHEKLFF	TGTGCCAGCAGCTTGATGGACAGACATGAAAAACTGTTTTTT
TRBJ2-3	once	TRBD1	TRBV7-8	CASRRRTGDPTDTQYF	TGTGCCAGCAGGCGTAGGACAGGGGACCCCACAGATACGCAGTATTTT
TRBJ2-3	-	-	TRBV28	CASSWGGLGGTDTQYF	TGTGCCAGCAGTTGGGGGGGGCTTGGGGGCACAGATACGCAGTATTTT
TRBJ2-1	-	TRBD2	TRBV5-4	CASSWGLAGGLNEQFF	TGTGCCAGCAGCTGGGGACTAGCGGGGGGCCTCAATGAGCAGTTCTTC
TRBJ2-1	-	TRBD2	TRBV11-3	CASSFIGGVGEQFF	TGTGCCAGCAGCTTTATCGGGGGGGTGGGTGAGCAGTTCTTC